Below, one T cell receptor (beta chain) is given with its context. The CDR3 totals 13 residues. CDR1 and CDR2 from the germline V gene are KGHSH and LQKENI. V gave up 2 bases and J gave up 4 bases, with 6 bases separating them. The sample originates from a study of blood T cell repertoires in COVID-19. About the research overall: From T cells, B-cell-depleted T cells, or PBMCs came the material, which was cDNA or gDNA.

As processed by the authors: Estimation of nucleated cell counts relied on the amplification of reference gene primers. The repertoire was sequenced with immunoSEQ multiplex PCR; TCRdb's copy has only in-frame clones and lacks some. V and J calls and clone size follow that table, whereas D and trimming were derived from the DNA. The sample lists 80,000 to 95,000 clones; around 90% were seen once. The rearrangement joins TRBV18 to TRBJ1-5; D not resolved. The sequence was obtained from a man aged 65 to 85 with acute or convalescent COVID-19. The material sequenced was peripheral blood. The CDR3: CASSPDLNQPQHF. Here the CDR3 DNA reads TGTGCCAGCTCACCAGACTTAAATCAGCCCCAGCATTTT. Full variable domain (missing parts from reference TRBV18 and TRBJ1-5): NAGVMQNPRHLVRRRGQEARLRCSPMKGHSHVYWYRQLPEEGLKFMVYLQKENIIDESGMPKERFSAEFPKEGPSILRIQQVVRGDSAAYFCASSPDLNQPQHFGDGTRLSIL.